This T cell receptor beta chain was recorded in a study of blood T cell repertoires in COVID-19. As for the study in general: Samples representing acute and convalescent COVID-19 were sourced from the United States, Italy and Spain. The cDNA or gDNA used as material had been derived from T cells, B-cell-depleted T cells, or PBMCs.

The V gene end was trimmed by 0 bases and the J gene end by 1 base; junction bases not matched to a gene: 5. CDR3 size: 17 residues. Germline CDR1 and CDR2: LGHNA and YNFKEQ. This clone was detected once. Authors' processing steps: Amplification of reference gene primers was used by the study to estimate nucleated cell counts. Profiled with immunoSEQ multiplex PCR; TCRdb holds only in-frame clones, not every one. V and J calls plus clone size are reproduced from that table; the DNA served to infer D and trimming. The repertoire has around 150,000 clones, about 77% of them found once; the top ten carry 14%.

Sequencing used peripheral blood. The chain employs TRBV4-2 and TRBJ2-3, with 9 positions matching TRBD2. This clonotype was sampled from an elderly woman with acute or convalescent COVID-19. The CDR3 sequence: CASSQDGASGGTDTQYF. The CDR3 DNA reads TGTGCCAGCAGCCAAGATGGGGCTAGCGGGGGCACAGATACGCAGTATTTT.